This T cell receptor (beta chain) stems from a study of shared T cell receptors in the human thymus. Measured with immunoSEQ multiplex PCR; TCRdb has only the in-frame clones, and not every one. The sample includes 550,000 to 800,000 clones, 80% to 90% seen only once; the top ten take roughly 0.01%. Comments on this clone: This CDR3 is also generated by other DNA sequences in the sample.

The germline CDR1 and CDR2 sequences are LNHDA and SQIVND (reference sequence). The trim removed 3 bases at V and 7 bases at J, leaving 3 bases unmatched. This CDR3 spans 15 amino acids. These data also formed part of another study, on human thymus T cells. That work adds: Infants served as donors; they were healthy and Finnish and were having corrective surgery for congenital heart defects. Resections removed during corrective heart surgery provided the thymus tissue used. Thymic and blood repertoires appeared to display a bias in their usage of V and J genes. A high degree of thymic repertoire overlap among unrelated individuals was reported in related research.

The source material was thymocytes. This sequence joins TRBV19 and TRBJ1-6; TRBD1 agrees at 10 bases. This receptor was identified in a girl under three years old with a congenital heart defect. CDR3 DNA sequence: TGTGCCAGTAGTATCCCGGGACAGGGGAATTCACCCCTCCACTTT. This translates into CASSIPGQGNSPLHF.